This entry is about one TCR beta chain. Its antigen target is currently unknown. No base qualities exist here, and no much larger clone lies one base off it. Relative to germline, V is 5 bases shorter and J is 1 base shorter, with 9 bases between their ends. From the cysteine up to the phenylalanine, the CDR3 has a length of 14 residues. Only the CDR3 portion is preserved as DNA: 42 bases, with reading frame beginning at the first base. The germline V gene yields MGHRA for CDR1 and YSYEKL for CDR2. The record originates from a study of CD8 T cells in Susac syndrome (dated by TCRdb to 2018 to 2020). Some background on the complete study: Among the sequenced Susac syndrome patients, about 6 had clinically active disease and eight or nine were in clinical remission. At blood withdrawal, Susac syndrome patients were therapy-naive, treated with corticosteroids (with IVIg additionally given to some), or treated with IVIg alone. Clonality of the CD8+ T cell repertoire was compared between roughly 13 healthy donors, approximately 14 Susac syndrome patients and 15 multiple sclerosis patients. Repertoire sequencing was used to test whether CD8+ T cell activation and differentiation in Susac syndrome was antigen driven.

Results the study describes overall, beyond this receptor: The number of individuals in the TCR sequencing and HLA analysis was recognized as being relatively small. CD8+ repertoires in Susac syndrome showed clonal expansion, which was highest in CD8+ TEMRA cells and was greater in clinically active patients than in remitting patients. Looking at Susac-specific public clones, the researchers identified sixteen in the total CD8+ repertoire and five in the CD8+ TEMRA repertoire.

Peripheral blood CD8+ and CD4+ T cells from healthy donors, Susac syndrome patients and multiple sclerosis patients were profiled by high-throughput TCR beta sequencing. The Susac syndrome patients fulfilled recently defined diagnostic criteria for either definite or probable disease. Bulk CD8+ and CD4+ T cells were purified by magnetic negative isolation, while CD8+ TEMRA cells were enriched using FACS. Blood was collected in EDTA tubes and processed within 24 hours, with PBMCs isolated through density gradient centrifugation. PBMCs intended for TCR sequencing were cryopreserved in liquid nitrogen and thawed later in a water bath at 37 degrees C. The sorted or isolated CD4+, CD8+ and CD8+ TEMRA cells reached a purity of at least 90%. RNA was extracted using the RNeasy kit, and roughly 0.5 to 1 ug of the RNA was reverse transcribed with random hexamers. The immunoSEQ multiplex PCR assay, covering 54 Vbeta and 13 Jbeta segments, was used to amplify TCR beta CDR3 regions. Bias from PCR amplification was corrected by using a synthetic template baseline for primer optimization and for computational correction. In the source study's methods: Only productive sequences were kept, with reads annotated to V, D and J genes according to IMGT and analyzed in immunoSEQ Analyzer. Clonality was computed as one minus Shannon entropy normalized by log2 of the number of productive unique sequences. For each patient and control, public and private clones were evaluated among the 100 most prevalent clones. Clones were defined as Susac-specific if absent from the healthy and MS cohorts, from 1052 published viral clones and from other ImmuneACCESS disease sequences. TCRdb passed the public sequencing reads through fastp at Q25 and MiXCR, retaining productive beta sequences. Under each unique CDR3 protein, matching rows form one entry showing the most common genes and DNA. The V and J calls and clone size are TCRdb's, not the authors'. This sample lists about 130,000 distinct CDR3 sequences; around 95% were detected once. The ten largest make up over 0.15% of the sample.

The rearrangement combines TRBV4-1 with TRBJ2-1; the D gene remains uncertain. The sample taken for sequencing was CD8+ T cells from PBMCs. The clonotype was recovered from a human donor with Susac syndrome. The CDR3 in this case is CASSTTHSYNEQFF. The DNA sequence reads TGCGCCAGCAGCACCACCCATTCCTACAATGAGCAGTTCTTC.